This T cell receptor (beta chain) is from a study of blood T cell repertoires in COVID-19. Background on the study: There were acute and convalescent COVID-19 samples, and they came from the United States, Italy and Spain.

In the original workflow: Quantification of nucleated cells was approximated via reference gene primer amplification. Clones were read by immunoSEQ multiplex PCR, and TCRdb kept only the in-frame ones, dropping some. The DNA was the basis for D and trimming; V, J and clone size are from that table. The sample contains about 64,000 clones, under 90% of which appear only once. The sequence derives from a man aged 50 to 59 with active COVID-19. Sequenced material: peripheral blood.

In DNA form, the CDR3 reads TGTGCCAGCAGCTCTACTAGCGGGAGTTTCCGGGAGACCCAGTACTTC. Protein sequence: CASSSTSGSFRETQYF. The chain recombines TRBV7-9 with TRBJ2-5; TRBD2 matches 11 bases. V lost 4 bases, J lost 5 bases, and 9 bases stayed unmatched. CDR3 length equals 16 residues. CDR1 SEHNR and CDR2 FQNEAQ come from the germline V gene (reference sequence).